This T cell receptor (beta chain) was identified during a study of Ad26.COV2.S vaccination and SARS-CoV-2 variants. Study results and caveats: The study found higher spike-specific TCR breadth in vaccine than placebo recipients. Whether participants received vaccine or placebo, their non-spike TCR breadth was similar. Substantial post-vaccination breadth of spike-specific CD8+ and CD4+ T cell responses was reported.

Worth noting for this clone: The antigen is not known.

The repertoire was sequenced with immunoSEQ multiplex PCR; TCRdb's copy has only in-frame clones and lacks some. The sample has under 150,000 clones, 80% to 90% seen once. Germline lookup yields CDR1 LNHDA and CDR2 SQIVND (reference sequence). The CDR3 totals 17 residues. V gave up 3 bases and J gave up 1 base, with 15 bases separating them. This chain links TRBV19 with TRBJ2-2; D is perhaps TRBD1 or TRBD2 (5 bases each). This clonotype was sampled from a human donor who had recovered from COVID-19. The sample here was peripheral blood, taken after recovery from COVID-19. Here the CDR3 reads CASSIYGGRENTGELFF. In nucleotides, the CDR3 is TGTGCCAGTAGTATTTATGGGGGACGGGAGAACACCGGGGAGCTGTTTTTT.